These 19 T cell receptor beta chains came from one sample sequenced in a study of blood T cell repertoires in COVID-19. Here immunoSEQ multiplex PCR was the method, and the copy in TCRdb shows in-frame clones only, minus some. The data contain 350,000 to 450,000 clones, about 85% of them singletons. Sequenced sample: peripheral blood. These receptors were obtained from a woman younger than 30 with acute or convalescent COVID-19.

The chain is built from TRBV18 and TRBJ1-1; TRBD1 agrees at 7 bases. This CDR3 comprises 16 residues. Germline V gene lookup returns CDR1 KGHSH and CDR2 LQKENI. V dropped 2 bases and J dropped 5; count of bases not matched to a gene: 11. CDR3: CASSPSRQGSGTEAFF. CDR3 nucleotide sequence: TGTGCCAGCTCACCATCGAGACAGGGATCGGGGACTGAAGCTTTCTTT.

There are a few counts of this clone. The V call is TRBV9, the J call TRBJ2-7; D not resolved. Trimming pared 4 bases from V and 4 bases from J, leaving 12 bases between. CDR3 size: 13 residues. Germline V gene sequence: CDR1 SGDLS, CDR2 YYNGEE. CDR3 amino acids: CASSYLSGYEQYF. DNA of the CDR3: TGTGCCAGCAGCTATTTGTCGGGTTACGAGCAGTACTTC. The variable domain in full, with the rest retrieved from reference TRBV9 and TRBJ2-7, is DSGVTQTPKHLITATGQRVTLRCSPRSGDLSVYWYQQSLDQGLQFLIQYYNGEERAKGNILERFSAQQFPDLHSELNLSSLELGDSALYFCASSYLSGYEQYFGPGTRLTVT.

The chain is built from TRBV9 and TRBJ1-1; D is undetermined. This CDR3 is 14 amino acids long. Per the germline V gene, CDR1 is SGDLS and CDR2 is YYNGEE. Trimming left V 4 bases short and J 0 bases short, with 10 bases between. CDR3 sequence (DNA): TGTGCCAGCAGCTTGAGCCAAATGAACACTGAAGCTTTCTTT. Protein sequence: CASSLSQMNTEAFF. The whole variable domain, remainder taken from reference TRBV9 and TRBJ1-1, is DSGVTQTPKHLITATGQRVTLRCSPRSGDLSVYWYQQSLDQGLQFLIQYYNGEERAKGNILERFSAQQFPDLHSELNLSSLELGDSALYFCASSLSQMNTEAFFGQGTRLTVV.

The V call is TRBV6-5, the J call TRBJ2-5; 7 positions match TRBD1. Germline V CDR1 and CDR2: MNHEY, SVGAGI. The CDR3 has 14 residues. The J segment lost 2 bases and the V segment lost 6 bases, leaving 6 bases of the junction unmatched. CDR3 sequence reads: CASSYNRGQETQYF. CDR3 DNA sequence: TGTGCCAGCAGCTATAACAGGGGTCAAGAGACCCAGTACTTC.

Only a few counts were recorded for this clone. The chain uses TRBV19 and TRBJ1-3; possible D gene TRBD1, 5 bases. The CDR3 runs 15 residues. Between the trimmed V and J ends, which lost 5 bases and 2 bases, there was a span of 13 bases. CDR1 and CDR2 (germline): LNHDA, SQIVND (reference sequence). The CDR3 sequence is CASSVGGVPGNTIYF. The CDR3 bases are TGTGCCAGTAGTGTCGGAGGGGTCCCTGGAAACACCATATATTTT.

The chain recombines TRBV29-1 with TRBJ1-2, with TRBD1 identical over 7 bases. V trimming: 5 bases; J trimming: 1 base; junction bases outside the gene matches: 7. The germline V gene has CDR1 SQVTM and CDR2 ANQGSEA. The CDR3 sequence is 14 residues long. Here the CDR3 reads CSVPKQGDNYGYTF. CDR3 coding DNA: TGCAGCGTTCCCAAGCAGGGGGATAACTATGGCTACACCTTC. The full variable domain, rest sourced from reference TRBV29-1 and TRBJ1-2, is SAVISQKPSRDICQRGTSLTIQCQVDSQVTMMFWYRQQPGQSLTLIATANQGSEATYESGFVIDKFPISRPNLTFSTLTVSNMSPEDSSIYLCSVPKQGDNYGYTFGSGTRLTVV.

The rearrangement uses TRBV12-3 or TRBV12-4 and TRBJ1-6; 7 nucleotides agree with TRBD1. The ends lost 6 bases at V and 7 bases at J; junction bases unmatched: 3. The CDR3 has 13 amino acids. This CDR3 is CASRQGLNSPLHF. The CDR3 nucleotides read TGTGCCAGCAGACAGGGGTTAAATTCACCCCTCCACTTT.

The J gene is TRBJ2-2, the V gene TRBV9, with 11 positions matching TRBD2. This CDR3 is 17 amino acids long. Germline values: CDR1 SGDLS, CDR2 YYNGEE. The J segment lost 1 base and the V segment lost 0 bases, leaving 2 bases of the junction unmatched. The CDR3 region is CASSVDGLAGNTGELFF. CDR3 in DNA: TGTGCCAGCAGCGTAGACGGACTAGCGGGGAACACCGGGGAGCTGTTTTTT.

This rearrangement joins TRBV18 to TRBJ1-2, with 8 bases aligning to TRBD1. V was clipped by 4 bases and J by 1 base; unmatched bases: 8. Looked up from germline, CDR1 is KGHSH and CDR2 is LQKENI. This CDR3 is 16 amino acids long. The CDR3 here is CASSRGQDNGNYGYTF. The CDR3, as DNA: TGTGCCAGCTCACGGGGACAGGACAATGGTAACTATGGCTACACCTTC.

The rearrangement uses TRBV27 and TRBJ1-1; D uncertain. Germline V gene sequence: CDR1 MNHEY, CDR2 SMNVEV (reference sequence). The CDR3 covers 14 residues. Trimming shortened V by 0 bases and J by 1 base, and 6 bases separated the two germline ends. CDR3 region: CASSLSMRNTEAFF. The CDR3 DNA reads TGTGCCAGCAGTTTATCTATGAGGAACACTGAAGCTTTCTTT.

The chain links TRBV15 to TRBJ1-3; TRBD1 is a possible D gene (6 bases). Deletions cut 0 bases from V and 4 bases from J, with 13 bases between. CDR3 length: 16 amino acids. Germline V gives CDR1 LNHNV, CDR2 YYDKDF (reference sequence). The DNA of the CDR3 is TGTGCCACCAGCAGAGACGTTAGGGGGTCCGGAAACACCATATATTTT. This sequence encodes CATSRDVRGSGNTIYF.

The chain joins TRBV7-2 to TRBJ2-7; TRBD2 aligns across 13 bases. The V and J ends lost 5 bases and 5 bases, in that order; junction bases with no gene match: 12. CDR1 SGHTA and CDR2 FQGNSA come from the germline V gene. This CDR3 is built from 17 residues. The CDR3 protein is CASSKRPGLAGAHEQYF. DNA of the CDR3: TGTGCCAGCAGCAAAAGACCAGGACTAGCGGGGGCCCACGAGCAGTACTTC.

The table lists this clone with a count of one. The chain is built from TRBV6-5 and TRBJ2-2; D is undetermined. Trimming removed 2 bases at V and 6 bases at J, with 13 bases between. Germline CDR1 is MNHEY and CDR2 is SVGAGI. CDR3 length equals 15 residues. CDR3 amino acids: CASSYESGVAGELFF. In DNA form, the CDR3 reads TGTGCCAGCAGTTACGAGTCAGGTGTGGCCGGGGAGCTGTTTTTT.

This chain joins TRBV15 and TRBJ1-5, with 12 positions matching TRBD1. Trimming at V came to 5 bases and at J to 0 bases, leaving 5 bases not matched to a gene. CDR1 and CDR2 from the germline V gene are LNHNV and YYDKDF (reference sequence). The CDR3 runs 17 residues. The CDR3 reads CATSPGQGADSNQPQHF. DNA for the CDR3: TGTGCCACCAGCCCGGGACAGGGGGCGGATAGCAATCAGCCCCAGCATTTT. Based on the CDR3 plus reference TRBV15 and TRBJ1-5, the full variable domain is DAMVIQNPRYQVTQFGKPVTLSCSQTLNHNVMYWYQQKSSQAPKLLFHYYDKDFNNEADTPDNFQSRRPNTSFCFLDIRSPGLGDTAMYLCATSPGQGADSNQPQHFGDGTRLSIL.

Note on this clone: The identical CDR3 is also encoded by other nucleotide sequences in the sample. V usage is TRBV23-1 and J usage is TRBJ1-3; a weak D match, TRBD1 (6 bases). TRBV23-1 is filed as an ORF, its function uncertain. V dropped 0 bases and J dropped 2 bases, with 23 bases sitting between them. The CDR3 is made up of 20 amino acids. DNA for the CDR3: TGCGCCAGCAGTCAATCGATGAAACAGACAGGAGCTATTACTGGAAACACCATATATTTT. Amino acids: CASSQSMKQTGAITGNTIYF.

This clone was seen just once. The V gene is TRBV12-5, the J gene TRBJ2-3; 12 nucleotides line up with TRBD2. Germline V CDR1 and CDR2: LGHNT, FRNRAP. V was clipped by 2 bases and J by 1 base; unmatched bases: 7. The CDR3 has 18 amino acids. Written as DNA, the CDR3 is TGTGCTAGTGGTTTGACCATTAGACTAGCGGGGGGCACAGATACGCAGTATTTT. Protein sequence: CASGLTIRLAGGTDTQYF.

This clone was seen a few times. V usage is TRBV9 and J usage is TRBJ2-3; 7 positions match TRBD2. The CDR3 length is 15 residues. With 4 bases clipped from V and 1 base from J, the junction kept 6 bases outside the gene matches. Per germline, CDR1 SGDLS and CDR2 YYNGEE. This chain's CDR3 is CASSLNSGGTDTQYF. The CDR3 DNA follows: TGTGCCAGCAGCCTCAACAGCGGGGGCACAGATACGCAGTATTTT.

CDR3 nucleotides: TGCGCCAGCAGCCAGGAGAAACAGGGGGCTAGCGCAGATACGCAGTATTTT. It specifies CASSQEKQGASADTQYF. This chain links TRBV4-1 with TRBJ2-3; 9 nucleotides agree with TRBD1. With 3 bases clipped from V and 4 bases from J, the junction kept 11 bases outside the gene matches. The germline CDR1 and CDR2 sequences are MGHRA and YSYEKL. The CDR3 covers 17 residues.

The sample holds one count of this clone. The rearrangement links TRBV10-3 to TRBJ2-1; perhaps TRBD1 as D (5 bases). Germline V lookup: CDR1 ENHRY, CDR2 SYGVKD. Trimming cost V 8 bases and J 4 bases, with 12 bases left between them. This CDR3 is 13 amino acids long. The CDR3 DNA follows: TGTGCCATCGCGACAGAGGCTTACAATGAGCAGTTCTTC. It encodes CAIATEAYNEQFF.